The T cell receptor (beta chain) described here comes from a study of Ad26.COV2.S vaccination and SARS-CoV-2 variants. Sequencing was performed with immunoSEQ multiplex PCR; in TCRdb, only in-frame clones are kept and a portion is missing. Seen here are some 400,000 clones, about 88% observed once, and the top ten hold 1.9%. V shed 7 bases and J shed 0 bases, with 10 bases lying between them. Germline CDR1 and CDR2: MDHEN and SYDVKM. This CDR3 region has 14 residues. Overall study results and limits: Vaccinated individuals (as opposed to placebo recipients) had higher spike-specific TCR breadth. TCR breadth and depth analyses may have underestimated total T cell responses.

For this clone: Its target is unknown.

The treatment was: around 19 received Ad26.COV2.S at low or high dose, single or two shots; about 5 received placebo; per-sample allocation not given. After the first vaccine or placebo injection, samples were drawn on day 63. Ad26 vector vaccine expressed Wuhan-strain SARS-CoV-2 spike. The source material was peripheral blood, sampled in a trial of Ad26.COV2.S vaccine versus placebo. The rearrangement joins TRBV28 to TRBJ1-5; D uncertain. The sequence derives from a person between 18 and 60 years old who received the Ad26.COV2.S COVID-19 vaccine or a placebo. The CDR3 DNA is TGTGCCAGCAAGGCATCTGCTAGCAATCAGCCCCAGCATTTT. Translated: CASKASASNQPQHF.